Sequencing of this TCR beta chain was carried out in a study of tumor and adjacent non-tumor tissue in lung cancer. Study details: There were 12 adenocarcinoma, a couple of squamous cell carcinoma and 1 small cell lung cancer cases. Stage I to III disease affected 9 to 10 men and roughly 5 women aged about 31 to 85.

V dropped 8 bases and J dropped 5 bases, with 10 bases sitting between them. CDR3 length: 11 amino acids. This sample's RNA came from whole unsorted tissue. The normal lung tissue was taken more than 3 cm from the tumor edge. Between August and November 2014, newly diagnosed, chemotherapy-naive lung cancer patients underwent thoracic surgery in China. This clonotype has a single count. Its antigen is unknown. Study-level findings and limits: Patients with more diverse tumor TCRs had worse survival.

A modified ARM-PCR protocol with three rounds of nested PCR amplified TCRbeta. TCRdb reprocessed the multiplex PCR reads via MiXCR and lists one record per CDR3 protein. The table includes around 100,000 distinct CDR3 sequences, about 60% detected once. The J gene is TRBJ2-7, the V gene TRBV12-3 or TRBV12-4; D unresolved. This sequence was found in a man aged 25 to 40 with non-small cell lung cancer. Sequenced input: distant non-tumor lung tissue. This chain's CDR3 is CASSDRHEQYF. The CDR3 bases are TGTGCCAGCTCAGACCGGCACGAGCAGTACTTC.